The clone carrying this T cell receptor beta chain appeared a single time. The antigen remains unidentified. The sequenced patients had an expansion of CD8+CD57+ cells seen by flow cytometry. TCR beta VDJ combinations and CDR3 sequences were profiled from genomic DNA. TCRdb fed the reads into MiXCR, producing one record per CDR3 protein. The sample shows roughly 98,000 distinct CDR3 sequences, 65% to 70% of them seen only once. The sample belongs to a study of CD8+CD57+ T cells in acquired aplastic anemia. Study details: Sorted CD4+ and CD8+ cells gave a mean 3.2 ug DNA, range about 0.19 to 27.4 ug.

J lost 4 bases, V lost 10 bases, and 12 bases had no gene match. This CDR3 has 15 residues. Germline V gene sequence: CDR1 LNHDA, CDR2 SQIVND (reference sequence). Whole-study results and caveats: It was found that twenty-nine CD8+ CDR3 sequences were shared between patients and controls. With respect to CD8+ Simpson's diversity, patients and controls did not differ significantly.

V and J are TRBV19 and TRBJ2-2; 7 bases are a match to TRBD1. The sample consisted of sorted CD4+, CD8+, or CD8+CD57+ T cells (not recorded which) from PBMCs. The sequence came from a human donor with aplastic anemia. The DNA for the CDR3 is TGTGCCACCCGAGGGACAGCTGAGTTCACCGGGGAGCTGTTTTTT. It encodes CATRGTAEFTGELFF.